Ten or more counts support the clone carrying this T cell receptor beta chain. Its antigen is not identified. With a much larger clone just one base away, this may be a read error. TCRdb redid the calling of the reads with MiXCR, one entry per CDR3 protein. This table has approximately 140,000 distinct CDR3 sequences, 8.8% appearing once. These data come from a study of T cell repertoires in cytomegalovirus infection. Study in general: It can be stated that public TCR beta signatures indicated CMV infection as well as a matching HLA type. Study conclusions and caveats: Public TCR beta family frequency separated CMV-and-HLA carriers, including in an independent cohort.

V was clipped by 5 bases and J by 1 base, with 2 bases between them. The CDR3 contains 11 residues. Germline-derived CDR1 and CDR2 are SGHVS and FQNEAQ. This TCR was sampled from a human donor in good health (CMV status not recorded). Some clones in this sample may be carry-over from other donors' samples. The sequencing input was PBMCs. The J gene is TRBJ2-5, the V gene TRBV7-8; D is unresolved. CDR3 coding DNA: TGTGCCAGCAGCAGCCAAGAGACCCAGTACTTC. This translates into CASSSQETQYF. Together with reference TRBV7-8 and TRBJ2-5, the CDR3 gives the full variable domain: GAGVSQSPRYKVAKRGQDVALRCDPISGHVSLFWYQQALGQGPEFLTYFQNEAQLDKSGLPSDRFFAERPEGSVSTLKIQRTQQEDSAVYLCASSSQETQYFGPGTRLLVL.